This TCR beta chain was retrieved from a study of T-cell memory formation after mild COVID-19. Study-wide background: The TCR clusters were mostly specific to one donor.

Study-level findings and limits: Some clones that responded were present in memory (sampled pre-infection), which suggests cross-reactive memory joined.

For this clonotype: The antigen is unknown.

Employing constant-segment primers, 5'RACE generated TCR alpha and TCR beta cDNA libraries bearing sample barcodes and UMIs. MiXCR was run by TCRdb on the 5' RACE reads, yielding one entry per CDR3 protein. The sample lists under 150,000 distinct CDR3 sequences, about 20% occurring once. The CDR3 spans 14 residues. Trimming took 7 bases from V and 0 from J, leaving 12 bases between them. The specimen was PBMCs or a T cell subset sorted from them (not recorded which). This clonotype originated in a man aged 18-30 years who had mild COVID-19 (a few samples of this study predate the infection). Cell type and time point are not known. The rearrangement uses TRBV12-3 or TRBV12-4 and TRBJ2-5; D gene ambiguous. CDR3 sequence: CASNPDGYQETQYF. In DNA, the CDR3 is TGTGCCAGCAACCCGGACGGGTACCAAGAGACCCAGTACTTC.